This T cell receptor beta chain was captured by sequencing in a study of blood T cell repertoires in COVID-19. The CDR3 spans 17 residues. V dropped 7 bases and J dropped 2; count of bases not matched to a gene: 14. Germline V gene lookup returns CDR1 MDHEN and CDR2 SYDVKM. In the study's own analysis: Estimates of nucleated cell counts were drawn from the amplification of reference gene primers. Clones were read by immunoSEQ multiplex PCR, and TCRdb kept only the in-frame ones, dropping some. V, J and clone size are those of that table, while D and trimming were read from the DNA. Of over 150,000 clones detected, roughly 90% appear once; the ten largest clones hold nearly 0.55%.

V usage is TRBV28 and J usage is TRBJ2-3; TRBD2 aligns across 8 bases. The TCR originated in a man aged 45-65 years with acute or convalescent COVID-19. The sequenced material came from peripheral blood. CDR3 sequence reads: CASTNSEAGGNTDTQYF. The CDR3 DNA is TGTGCCAGCACCAACTCGGAGGCGGGAGGAAACACAGATACGCAGTATTTT.